Reported below is one TCR beta chain. Germline V gene lookup returns CDR1 SGHTA and CDR2 FQGNSA. The CDR3 has 14 residues. Trimming left V 2 bases short and J 3 bases short, with 11 bases between. These data come from a study of T cell responses to AZD1222 COVID-19 vaccine. Only in-frame clones appear in the TCRdb table, and some are missing; sequencing was by immunoSEQ multiplex PCR. The profile shows approximately 90,000 clones, around nine tenths of them singletons. This chain joins TRBV7-2 and TRBJ2-7; D not certain. The specimen was peripheral blood, collected on day 0 of AZD1222 vaccination. The clonotype was recovered from an adult in good health. CDR3: CASSLYSSIYEQYF. The CDR3 DNA is TGTGCCAGCAGCTTATACTCATCTATCTACGAGCAGTACTTC.